Reported below is one TCR beta chain. Its antigen remains unidentified. This sample is drawn from a study of molecular identifiers for immune sequencing clone quantification. The overall study: RNA from 20,000 or 100,000 naive CD8 cells was split five ways in replicates, with four sequenced.

Study outcomes and limitations: In a background of around 970,000 naive cells, spiked Jurkat TCR RNA from one cell was reportedly detectable. Same-barcode identical TCR molecules could make highly expanded clones look smaller than they are.

The V and J ends lost 2 bases and 8 bases, in that order; junction bases with no gene match: 9. Germline V gives CDR1 KGHDR, CDR2 SFDVKD. CDR3 length: 16 amino acids. Bulk TCR library preparation followed previously described methods with listed TCR primers. TCRdb reanalysed the PCR reads using MiXCR and keeps one entry per CDR3 protein. The sample holds a few hundred thousand distinct CDR3 sequences, roughly a quarter seen once. The clonotype comes from a human donor in good health. Some libraries in this study had Jurkat cell RNA spiked in. The rearrangement uses TRBV24-1 and TRBJ2-1; 9 nucleotides align to TRBD2. The sample comprised naive CD8+ T cells from blood, with Jurkat cell RNA spiked in. As to subset: FACS-sorted CD8+CD4-CCR7+CD45RA+ naive T cells. The CDR3 DNA is TGTGCCACCAGTGATTGGAAAGAGCGGGAGGACGATGAGCAGTTCTTC. Translating gives CATSDWKEREDDEQFF.